These 4 T cell receptor beta chains came from one sample sequenced in a study of blood T cell repertoires in COVID-19. Sequenced by immunoSEQ multiplex PCR; TCRdb stores in-frame clones only, minus some. The sample holds about 270,000 clones, about 91% seen once. The sample was PBMCs or T cells enriched from blood (not recorded which). These receptors were taken from a man aged 40-49 years who had been exposed to COVID-19.

The rearrangement joins TRBV7-8 to TRBJ2-2, with 8 positions matching TRBD1. CDR1 is SGHVS and CDR2 is FQNEAQ in the germline V gene. The CDR3 runs 15 residues. V lost 4 bases, J lost 7 bases, and 8 bases stayed unmatched. The CDR3 DNA follows: TGTGCCAGCAGCTCATCAGGGGGCAGGGACGGGGAGCTGTTTTTT. Amino acid sequence: CASSSSGGRDGELFF.

This rearrangement joins TRBV28 to TRBJ1-2; 8 bases are a match to TRBD1. Trimming took 5 bases from V and 2 from J; bases not matched to a gene: 7. The CDR3 sequence is 15 residues long. Germline-derived CDR1 and CDR2 are MDHEN and SYDVKM. CDR3 in amino acids: CASSRRDRTNYGYTF. CDR3 DNA: TGTGCCAGCAGTCGCAGGGACAGGACAAACTATGGCTACACCTTC.

The chain employs TRBV10-3 and TRBJ2-7, with D possibly TRBD2 on 5 matching bases. The CDR3 contains 12 residues. Germline CDR1 reads ENHRY; CDR2 reads SYGVKD. V lost 8 bases and J lost 7, with 15 bases in between. CDR3 amino acids: CAILPPRGEQYF. DNA of the CDR3: TGTGCCATCCTACCCCCTCGGGGAGAGCAGTACTTC.

This chain uses TRBV7-9 with TRBJ2-7, with no clear D. CDR1 is SEHNR and CDR2 is FQNEAQ in the germline V gene (reference sequence). CDR3 size: 12 residues. In nucleotides, the CDR3 is TGTGCTCTTGGAGTTGTCTCCTACGAGCAGTACTTC. Protein: CALGVVSYEQYF.